A single sample is the source of the 31 T cell receptor beta chains below, sequenced in a study of T cell repertoires in cytomegalovirus infection. Via MiXCR, TCRdb re-called the reads, giving one row per CDR3 protein. The data show 250,000 to 300,000 distinct CDR3 sequences, about 20% seen once. These receptors have no identified antigens. The sequencing used cultured PBMCs, collected from culture after CMV antigen stimulation. The receptor source for this set is a human donor in good health (CMV status not recorded). Some clones in this sample may be carry-over from other donors' samples.

The chain couples TRBV29-1 to TRBJ2-3; 7 nucleotides align to TRBD1. The ends lost 4 bases at V and 2 bases at J; junction bases unmatched: 9. The CDR3 totals 15 residues. Per germline, CDR1 SQVTM and CDR2 ANQGSEA. Written as DNA, the CDR3 is TGCAGCGTTGGAAAAACAGGGGCCTTCACAGATACGCAGTATTTT. Translation: CSVGKTGAFTDTQYF.

This chain connects TRBV7-6 to TRBJ2-2, with TRBD2 matching over 7 bases. V lost 1 base to trimming and J lost 5 bases; unmatched junction nucleotides: 7. In germline, CDR1 is SGHVS, CDR2 FNYEAQ. The CDR3 loop spans 16 amino acids. Here the CDR3 DNA reads TGTGCCAGCAGCTTAGGTTCGGGAGGTGGAACCGGGGAGCTGTTTTTT. Encoded protein: CASSLGSGGGTGELFF.

This clonotype was picked up a small number of times. Written as DNA, the CDR3 is TGTGCCAGCAGTGTCGCGGGTGGAGGAGAGACCCAGTACTTC. It codes for CASSVAGGGETQYF. The gene calls are TRBV12-3 or TRBV12-4 and TRBJ2-5; a possible D gene is TRBD2 (5 bases). This CDR3 comprises 14 residues. V was cut by 5 bases and J by 4 bases, with 14 bases left in between.

This clonotype was seen a handful of times. This rearrangement joins TRBV7-2 to TRBJ1-1, with a possible D match to TRBD1 (5 bases). The V end lost 5 bases, the J end lost 8 bases, and 15 bases lay between the germline ends. The CDR3 length is 13 residues. Germline V gene lookup returns CDR1 SGHTA and CDR2 FQGNSA. In DNA form, the CDR3 reads TGTGCCAGCAGCCTTATTCCGGACAAGGAAGCTTTCTTT. This codes for CASSLIPDKEAFF.

The J gene is TRBJ2-2, the V gene TRBV27; TRBD1 or TRBD2 may be the D gene (5 bases each). This CDR3 spans 14 amino acids. The germline V gene has CDR1 MNHEY and CDR2 SMNVEV (reference sequence). Between the trimmed V and J ends, which lost 11 bases and 6 bases, there was a span of 19 bases. Written as DNA, the CDR3 is TGTGCCGCCAGCCGGGACCCGATAGCCGGGGAGCTGTTTTTT. Translating gives CAASRDPIAGELFF.

The CDR3 spells CASSLNRDEQYF. The CDR3 bases are TGTGCCAGCAGCTTAAACAGGGACGAGCAGTACTTC. This rearrangement joins TRBV11-1 to TRBJ2-7; perhaps TRBD1 as D (6 bases). The CDR3 runs 12 residues. The germline V and J ends were trimmed by 2 bases and 5 bases, with 7 bases remaining between them. Germline CDR1 reads SGHAT; CDR2 reads FQDESV (reference sequence).

The chain has TRBV12-3 or TRBV12-4 and TRBJ1-2; TRBD1 might be the D (6 bases). This CDR3 has 15 amino acids. Trimming took 6 bases from V and 6 from J, leaving 20 bases between them. CDR3 DNA: TGTGCCAGCAGCCGTTATACAGGGCCGTCGAATGGCTACACCTTC. Its translation: CASSRYTGPSNGYTF.

This clonotype was detected many times. The J gene is TRBJ2-1, the V gene TRBV10-3, with 7 bases identical to TRBD2. The CDR3 runs 17 residues. Per the germline V gene, CDR1 is ENHRY and CDR2 is SYGVKD. With 0 bases clipped from V and 2 bases from J, the junction kept 7 bases outside the gene matches. CDR3 bases: TGTGCCATCAGTGAGTCGATGGAGCGGGGACCCTACAATGAGCAGTTCTTC. Protein product: CAISESMERGPYNEQFF.

In this sample, this clonotype turned up many times. The V gene is TRBV6-2 or TRBV6-3, the J gene TRBJ2-7; 11 bases match TRBD2. With V trimmed by 3 bases and J by 2 bases, 3 bases remained unmatched. This CDR3 is 15 amino acids long. Germline CDR1 and CDR2: MNHEY and SVGEGT. The CDR3: CASSYGTSGTYEQYF. In DNA, the CDR3 is TGTGCCAGCAGTTATGGGACTAGCGGTACCTACGAGCAGTACTTC.

This clonotype was observed at least ten times. The chain links TRBV7-2 to TRBJ1-5; D unclear. The V gene lost 0 bases and the J gene lost 4 bases, with 10 bases spanning the gap. The CDR3 has 15 amino acids. The V gene's germline CDR1 is SGHTA and CDR2 FQGNSA. The CDR3, as DNA: TGTGCCAGCAGCTTAGCGCTGACGTCAAATCAGCCCCAGCATTTT. Translation: CASSLALTSNQPQHF.

Ten or more counts support this clonotype. The chain links TRBV7-2 to TRBJ2-3, with 10 nucleotides matching TRBD2. J gave up 3 bases and V 2 bases, and 5 bases lay outside the gene matches. CDR1 is SGHTA, CDR2 FQGNSA, per germline. This CDR3 comprises 16 residues. CDR3 nucleotides: TGTGCCAGCAGCTTATTACTAGCGGGAAGTACAGATACGCAGTATTTT. The encoded protein is CASSLLLAGSTDTQYF.

The chain couples TRBV4-1 to TRBJ1-3; D not certain. V was shortened by 1 base and J by 4 bases, with 17 bases between the two germline ends. This CDR3 region has 17 residues. The germline V gene has CDR1 MGHRA and CDR2 YSYEKL. CDR3 DNA sequence: TGCGCCAGCAGCCAAGGCCGGGGTTGGAGGGAAGGAAACACCATATATTTT. Encoded protein: CASSQGRGWREGNTIYF.

This clonotype was seen more than once but under ten times. The rearrangement uses TRBV5-1 and TRBJ2-1, with 9 bases that match TRBD1. From germline, CDR1 is SGHRS and CDR2 YFSETQ. CDR3 length equals 14 residues. Germline trimming cut 7 bases from V and 0 bases from J; bases unmatched to any gene: 2. DNA of the CDR3: TGCGCCAGCTGGGACAGGGTCTCCTACAATGAGCAGTTCTTC. Translated, it gives CASWDRVSYNEQFF. The variable domain in full, completed from reference TRBV5-1 and TRBJ2-1, reads KAGVTQTPRYLIKTRGQQVTLSCSPISGHRSVSWYQQTPGQGLQFLFEYFSETQRNKGNFPGRFSGRQFSNSRSEMNVSTLELGDSALYLCASWDRVSYNEQFFGPGTRLTVL.

In its sample, this clonotype was seen a few times. The J gene is TRBJ1-2, the V gene TRBV12-3 or TRBV12-4; possibly TRBD1 for D (5 bases). CDR3 length: 13 residues. V was pared by 7 bases and J by 4 bases, with 13 bases between. The chain's CDR3 is CASTVGGSYGYTF. As DNA, the CDR3 is TGTGCCAGCACGGTGGGGGGAAGCTATGGCTACACCTTC.

This clonotype turned up a few times. The rearrangement joins TRBV6-2 or TRBV6-3 to TRBJ2-1; 9 positions agree with TRBD2. V was clipped by 5 bases and J by 8 bases; unmatched bases: 10. Germline CDR1 reads MNHEY; CDR2 reads SVGEGT. This CDR3 is built from 15 residues. CDR3 nucleotide sequence: TGTGCCAGCAGTACCCAGACTAGCGGAAGAGATGAGCAGTTCTTC. Amino acid sequence: CASSTQTSGRDEQFF.

This chain uses TRBV12-5 with TRBJ2-1; D remains ambiguous. Trimming removed 7 bases from V and 9 bases from J, with 16 bases in between. Germline CDR1 is LGHNT and CDR2 is FRNRAP. This CDR3 spans 13 amino acids. This chain's CDR3 is CASVLGRSGEQFF. The CDR3 DNA is TGTGCTAGTGTCCTAGGAAGATCGGGTGAGCAGTTCTTC. Full variable domain (remainder filled in from reference TRBV12-5 and TRBJ2-1): DARVTQTPRHKVTEMGQEVTMRCQPILGHNTVFWYRQTMMQGLELLAYFRNRAPLDDSGMPKDRFSAEMPDATLATLKIQPSEPRDSAVYFCASVLGRSGEQFFGPGTRLTVL.

Many counts were recorded for this clonotype. The gene calls are TRBV7-2 and TRBJ2-1, with D possibly being TRBD1 or TRBD2 (5 bases each). V lost 5 bases and J lost 0, with 11 bases in between. CDR1 is SGHTA, CDR2 FQGNSA, per germline. This CDR3 is built from 15 residues. The CDR3 sequence is CASSQGPSSYNEQFF. The CDR3 region has the DNA TGTGCCAGCAGCCAGGGACCTAGCTCCTACAATGAGCAGTTCTTC.

The genes are TRBV28 and TRBJ1-2; TRBD1 matches 8 bases. J gave up 8 bases and V 3 bases, and 5 bases lay outside the gene matches. Germline V CDR1 and CDR2: MDHEN, SYDVKM. The CDR3 totals 13 residues. The CDR3 DNA reads as TGTGCCAGCAGTTTTAGACAGGGGAGCGGCTACACCTTC. This sequence encodes CASSFRQGSGYTF.

The rearrangement joins TRBV7-2 to TRBJ1-1; TRBD1 matches 7 bases. The CDR3 contains 13 residues. J was trimmed by 5 bases and V by 5 bases; bases with no gene match: 5. The germline V gene has CDR1 SGHTA and CDR2 FQGNSA. In DNA form, the CDR3 reads TGTGCCAGCAGCACCGTACAGGGGACTGAAGCTTTCTTT. Protein sequence: CASSTVQGTEAFF.

This clonotype was counted once. The rearrangement joins TRBV6-6 to TRBJ1-4; possibly TRBD1 for D (5 bases). CDR3 size: 16 residues. The V end was cut by 7 bases, the J end by 8 bases, with 23 bases between. Germline V gene data show CDR1 as MNHNY and CDR2 as SVGAGI (reference sequence). The CDR3 DNA reads as TGTGCCAGCAATGGGGCAGGCCGGCATTCAGGAGAAAAACTGTTTTTT. Its translation is CASNGAGRHSGEKLFF.

The V and J genes are TRBV4-3 and TRBJ2-1; 7 positions agree with TRBD1. Germline CDR1 and CDR2: LGHNA and YSLEER. The junction had 4 bases not matched to a gene; V was cut back by 1 base and J by 7 bases. This CDR3 is 14 amino acids long. The CDR3 is CASSQGFRGNEQFF. The CDR3 DNA is TGCGCCAGCAGCCAAGGCTTCAGGGGGAATGAGCAGTTCTTC.

The table lists this clonotype with many counts. The chain employs TRBV7-2 and TRBJ2-7; D perhaps matches TRBD1 (6 bases). CDR3 length: 14 residues. CDR1 is SGHTA and CDR2 is FQGNSA in the germline V gene. The V gene lost 5 bases and the J gene lost 2 bases, with 13 bases spanning the gap. CDR3 protein: CASSAVDRTYEQYF. The CDR3 DNA reads TGTGCCAGCAGCGCCGTAGACAGGACCTACGAGCAGTACTTC.

This clonotype was counted only a few times. The chain employs TRBV27 and TRBJ2-5; TRBD2 agrees at 8 bases. The V and J ends lost 1 base and 5 bases, in that order; junction bases with no gene match: 12. The germline V gene encodes CDR1 MNHEY and CDR2 SMNVEV (reference sequence). The CDR3 totals 17 residues. The CDR3: CASSLLSGGPLRETQYF. The DNA for the CDR3 is TGTGCCAGCAGTTTATTGTCGGGAGGGCCTCTCCGGGAGACCCAGTACTTC.

The J gene is TRBJ2-1, the V gene TRBV19, with D perhaps matching TRBD2 (5 bases). The CDR3 contains 15 residues. Germline-derived CDR1 and CDR2 are LNHDA and SQIVND (reference sequence). Trimming pared 5 bases from V and 2 bases from J, leaving 13 bases between. The CDR3 DNA reads TGTGCCAGTAGTTACAGAGGGTCCCCCTACAATGAGCAGTTCTTC. The encoded protein is CASSYRGSPYNEQFF. Filled out from reference TRBV19 and TRBJ2-1, the complete variable domain reads DGGITQSPKYLFRKEGQNVTLSCEQNLNHDAMYWYRQDPGQGLRLIYYSQIVNDFQKGDIAEGYSVSREKKESFPLTVTSAQKNPTAFYLCASSYRGSPYNEQFFGPGTRLTVL.

This clonotype was detected ten times or more. Here the CDR3 reads CASSSAGTPGYTF. The CDR3 DNA follows: TGTGCCAGCAGCTCGGCCGGGACACCAGGCTACACCTTC. This chain connects TRBV7-8 to TRBJ1-2, with D perhaps TRBD1 (6 bases). The CDR3 loop spans 13 amino acids. CDR1 is SGHVS and CDR2 is FQNEAQ in the germline V gene. The V end lost 4 bases, the J end lost 8 bases, and 14 bases lay between the germline ends.

V gene TRBV7-2 combines with J gene TRBJ2-5; possible D gene TRBD2, 6 bases. Germline CDR1 reads SGHTA; CDR2 reads FQGNSA. Trimming stripped 10 bases from V and 5 bases from J, with 20 bases between. The CDR3 is 14 amino acids. The CDR3 nucleotides read TGTGCCATTAGCAGTACGGTCGGGGGTGAGACCCAGTACTTC. This sequence encodes CAISSTVGGETQYF.

This clonotype has ten or more counts. The chain uses TRBV7-9 and TRBJ1-2; 8 bases fit TRBD1. The CDR3 is 15 amino acids. The V gene end was trimmed by 1 base and the J gene end by 6 bases; junction bases not matched to a gene: 7. Germline-derived CDR1 and CDR2 are SEHNR and FQNEAQ (reference sequence). In nucleotides, the CDR3 is TGTGCCAGCAGCTTAGACGGCAGGGGGCGCGATGGCTACACCTTC. Encoded protein: CASSLDGRGRDGYTF.

The V and J genes are TRBV7-6 and TRBJ1-5, with D possibly being TRBD1 (6 bases). The CDR3 runs to 18 residues. In germline, CDR1 is SGHVS, CDR2 FNYEAQ. V lost 1 base and J lost 2, with 18 bases in between. CDR3 loop: CASSLVASGGLGNQPQHF. CDR3 DNA: TGTGCCAGCAGCTTAGTGGCTTCGGGGGGCCTGGGCAATCAGCCCCAGCATTTT.

This clonotype was counted once. The chain employs TRBV7-3 and TRBJ2-1, with 13 bases fitting TRBD2. The length of the CDR3 is 15 residues. Germline V gives CDR1 SGHTA, CDR2 FQGTGA. V gave up 3 bases and J gave up 5 bases; unmatched junction bases: 1. CDR3 loop: CASSFGTSGDNEQFF. CDR3 DNA sequence: TGTGCCAGCAGCTTCGGGACTAGCGGGGACAATGAGCAGTTCTTC.

This chain connects TRBV30 to TRBJ1-1; D possibly corresponds to TRBD1 (6 bases). CDR3 length: 14 residues. Germline lookup yields CDR1 GTSNPN and CDR2 SVGIG (reference sequence). Trimming took 2 bases from V and 4 from J, leaving 14 bases between them. Here the CDR3 reads CAWSTRGWGTEAFF. DNA of the CDR3: TGTGCCTGGAGTACCAGGGGTTGGGGCACTGAAGCTTTCTTT.

This chain uses TRBV30 with TRBJ2-3; maybe TRBD1 (7 bases). Trimming took off 4 bases at V and 2 bases at J, with 16 bases between the two ends. The germline gives CDR1 GTSNPN, CDR2 SVGIG (reference sequence). This CDR3 spans 15 amino acids. CDR3 DNA: TGTGCCTGGACCTCGGGGGACAGATACACAGATACGCAGTATTTT. This gives the protein CAWTSGDRYTDTQYF.